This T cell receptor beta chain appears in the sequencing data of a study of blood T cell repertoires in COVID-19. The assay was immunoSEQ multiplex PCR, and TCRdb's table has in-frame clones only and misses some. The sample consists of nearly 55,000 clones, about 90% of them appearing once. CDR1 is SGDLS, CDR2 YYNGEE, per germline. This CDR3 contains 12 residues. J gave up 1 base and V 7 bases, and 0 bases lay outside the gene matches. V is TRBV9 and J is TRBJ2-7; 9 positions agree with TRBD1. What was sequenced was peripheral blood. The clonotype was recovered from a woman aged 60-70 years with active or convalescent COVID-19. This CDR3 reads CASGTGSYEQYF. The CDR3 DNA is TGTGCCAGCGGGACAGGGTCCTACGAGCAGTACTTC. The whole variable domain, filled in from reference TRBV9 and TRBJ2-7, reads DSGVTQTPKHLITATGQRVTLRCSPRSGDLSVYWYQQSLDQGLQFLIQYYNGEERAKGNILERFSAQQFPDLHSELNLSSLELGDSALYFCASGTGSYEQYFGPGTRLTVT.